This entry lists 31 T cell receptor beta chains sequenced from one sample in a study of molecular identifiers for immune sequencing clone quantification. TCRdb reprocessed the PCR reads with MiXCR, giving one entry per CDR3 protein. The profile covers around 460,000 distinct CDR3 sequences, with 25% appearing a single time and around 0.76% taken by the ten largest. Sequenced sample: naive CD8+ T cells from blood, with Jurkat cell RNA spiked in. Described subset: FACS-sorted CD8+CD4-CCR7+CD45RA+ naive T cells. Every receptor here comes from a human donor in good health. Some libraries in this study had Jurkat cell RNA spiked in.

This clonotype came up many times. The J gene is TRBJ2-7, the V gene TRBV7-2; D is undetermined. Deletions cut 5 bases from V and 0 bases from J, with 17 bases between. There are 16 residues in the CDR3. Germline V gene lookup returns CDR1 SGHTA and CDR2 FQGNSA. CDR3 nucleotide sequence: TGTGCCAGCAGCCCTTGGCAGGAACTTTTCTCCTACGAGCAGTACTTC. This codes for CASSPWQELFSYEQYF.

At least ten counts were recorded for this clonotype. V is TRBV7-9 and J is TRBJ1-3, with a possible D match to TRBD1 (5 bases). Germline values: CDR1 SEHNR, CDR2 FQNEAQ (reference sequence). V shed 4 bases and J shed 0 bases, with 13 bases lying between them. The CDR3 loop spans 16 amino acids. The CDR3 DNA reads TGTGCCAGCAGCTCGGGACCTTCGAGCTCTGGAAACACCATATATTTT. Protein: CASSSGPSSSGNTIYF.

V and J are TRBV7-8 and TRBJ2-5; unclear D gene. Germline V lookup: CDR1 SGHVS, CDR2 FQNEAQ. V was trimmed by 1 base and J by 1 base, leaving 16 bases between them. The CDR3 is 17 residues long. CDR3 bases: TGTGCCAGCAGCTTAGGTTTTGGCGCAACATCCCAAGAGACCCAGTACTTC. It translates to CASSLGFGATSQETQYF.

This clonotype was recorded at least ten times. The chain is built from TRBV14 and TRBJ1-2; 7 bases align to TRBD1. This CDR3 has 15 residues. Losses at the gene ends were 4 bases for V and 2 bases for J; bases not matched to a gene: 7. Germline values: CDR1 SGHDN, CDR2 FVKESK. CDR3 sequence (DNA): TGTGCCAGCAGCCTCTTCCGGGACAGCAACTATGGCTACACCTTC. Protein product: CASSLFRDSNYGYTF. Drawing the rest from reference TRBV14 and TRBJ1-2, the complete variable domain is EAGVTQFPSHSVIEKGQTVTLRCDPISGHDNLYWYRRVMGKEIKFLLHFVKESKQDESGMPNNRFLAERTGGTYSTLKVQPAELEDSGVYFCASSLFRDSNYGYTFGSGTRLTVV.

There are a few counts of this clonotype. The rearrangement uses TRBV11-2 and TRBJ1-4, with D possibly TRBD1 on 5 matching bases. Trimming shortened V by 1 base and J by 13 bases, and 19 bases separated the two germline ends. This CDR3 comprises 15 residues. Germline CDR1 and CDR2: SGHAT and FQNNGV. Written as DNA, the CDR3 is TGTGCCAGCAGCTTAGCCCAGGGTCGAGGAATGCGACTGTTTTTT. Amino acids: CASSLAQGRGMRLFF.

This chain connects TRBV6-2 or TRBV6-3 to TRBJ2-2; D might be TRBD2 (5 bases). The germline V gene has CDR1 MNHEY and CDR2 SVGEGT. This CDR3 comprises 14 residues. Deletions cut 6 bases from V and 6 bases from J, with 14 bases between. CDR3 sequence (DNA): TGTGCCAGCAGGCGGACTGTGAGTTCCGGGGAGCTGTTTTTT. Translating gives CASRRTVSSGELFF.

This clonotype was seen a handful of times. V gene TRBV19 combines with J gene TRBJ1-4; maybe TRBD1 (5 bases). With 7 bases removed from V and 7 bases from J, the gap between germline ends came to 16 bases. CDR1 and CDR2 from the germline V gene are LNHDA and SQIVND (reference sequence). This CDR3 contains 14 residues. The CDR3 DNA follows: TGTGCCAGTACTGATGGGACCTTCCCTGAAAAACTGTTTTTT. It translates to CASTDGTFPEKLFF.

At least ten counts were recorded for this clonotype. The chain couples TRBV4-3 to TRBJ2-3; 9 nucleotides match TRBD2. Per germline, CDR1 LGHNA and CDR2 YSLEER. V lost 3 bases and J lost 3; bases outside the gene matches: 16. CDR3 size: 19 residues. CDR3 residues: CASSQGTSTSLYGTDTQYF. Here the CDR3 DNA reads TGCGCCAGCAGCCAGGGGACTAGCACCAGTCTCTATGGGACAGATACGCAGTATTTT.

This clonotype was seen at least ten times. The CDR3 nucleotides read TGTGCCACCCGGAGGACAGGTAGCACAGATACGCAGTATTTT. Its translation: CATRRTGSTDTQYF. The chain carries TRBV15 and TRBJ2-3; 7 bases are shared with TRBD1. The CDR3 sequence is 14 residues long. In germline, CDR1 is LNHNV, CDR2 YYDKDF (reference sequence). After removal of 8 bases from V and 0 bases from J, the junction contained 5 bases not matched to a gene.

Note on this clonotype: This may be a read error, as it is one base from a much larger clone. The missing conserved phenylalanine or tryptophan at the end of this CDR3 makes a read error likely. This chain joins TRBV14 and TRBJ2-7; no clear D gene. CDR1 SGHDN and CDR2 FVKESK come from the germline V gene. The CDR3 totals 13 residues. Trimming stripped 1 base from V and 6 bases from J, with 10 bases between. The CDR3 region is CASSQVGRSEQYS. CDR3 nucleotide sequence: TGTGCCAGCAGCCAAGTCGGTCGCTCCGAGCAGTACTCC.

This clonotype occurred many times. V is TRBV29-1 and J is TRBJ2-5; TRBD2 matches 12 bases. V lost 3 bases, J lost 2 bases, and 4 bases stayed unmatched. From germline, CDR1 is SQVTM and CDR2 ANQGSEA. The CDR3 has 15 amino acids. CDR3 bases: TGCAGCGTTGATACTAGCGGGAGGAGGCAAGAGACCCAGTACTTC. It yields the protein CSVDTSGRRQETQYF.

Worth noting for this clonotype: A read error may explain this, as a much larger clone is one base away. The chain is built from TRBV29-1 and TRBJ2-7; TRBD1 matches at 10 bases. The V segment lost 7 bases and the J segment 7 bases; nucleotides outside the gene matches: 10. CDR1 SQVTM and CDR2 ANQGSEA come from the germline V gene. The CDR3 runs 13 residues. The CDR3 region is CSGEGQGSGEQYF. CDR3 DNA sequence: TGCAGCGGCGAGGGACAGGGGTCCGGTGAGCAGTACTTC.

Only one count was recorded for this clonotype. The chain employs TRBV24-1 and TRBJ2-3, with D perhaps TRBD1 (5 bases). The CDR3 has 16 residues. V lost 0 bases and J 2 bases, leaving 11 bases between the germline ends. CDR1 and CDR2 from the germline V gene are KGHDR and SFDVKD. The CDR3 DNA sequence: TGTGCCACCAGTGATTTGCAAGGGGAAACCACAGATACGCAGTATTTT. Amino acids: CATSDLQGETTDTQYF.

This chain connects TRBV27 to TRBJ2-2; TRBD2 matches at 8 bases. CDR1 is MNHEY and CDR2 is SMNVEV in the germline V gene (reference sequence). The CDR3 length is 16 residues. With 2 bases clipped from V and 5 bases from J, the junction kept 7 bases outside the gene matches. The CDR3 is CASSLDGLAWTGELFF. As DNA, the CDR3 is TGTGCCAGCAGTTTAGACGGACTAGCATGGACCGGGGAGCTGTTTTTT.

This clonotype was seen only a few times. The V call is TRBV9, the J call TRBJ2-3; D possibly corresponds to TRBD1 (6 bases). This CDR3 is built from 16 residues. Trimming removed 4 bases at V and 1 base at J, with 16 bases between. CDR1 and CDR2 (germline): SGDLS, YYNGEE. CDR3 sequence reads: CASSYVGGTGTDTQYF. The DNA for the CDR3 is TGTGCCAGCAGCTATGTAGGGGGTACTGGCACAGATACGCAGTATTTT.

The V call is TRBV29-1, the J call TRBJ2-1; D possibly corresponds to TRBD2 (5 bases). Germline CDR1 SQVTM, CDR2 ANQGSEA. V shed 0 bases and J shed 2 bases, with 11 bases lying between them. The CDR3 runs 15 residues. The CDR3 bases are TGCAGCGTTGAAGACCCTAGCCGGGCCTACAATGAGCAGTTCTTC. Its protein product is CSVEDPSRAYNEQFF.

V and J are TRBV27 and TRBJ2-3, with 13 bases lining up with TRBD2. This CDR3 spans 18 amino acids. The J segment lost 2 bases and the V segment lost 4 bases, leaving 9 bases of the junction unmatched. In germline, CDR1 is MNHEY, CDR2 SMNVEV (reference sequence). The CDR3 coding sequence is TGTGCCAGCAGTTCCGGACTAGCGGGAGCTCTCCTCACAGATACGCAGTATTTT. It translates to CASSSGLAGALLTDTQYF.

About this clonotype: One base away lies a much larger clone, so this may be a sequencing read error. V is TRBV6-2 or TRBV6-3 and J is TRBJ1-1, with 7 bases identical to TRBD1. The CDR3 runs to 14 residues. Germline loops: CDR1 MNHEY, CDR2 SVGEGT. The CDR3 region has the DNA TGTGCCAGCAGTTACTTTCAGGGGGTCACTGAAGCTCTCTTT. Its protein product is CASSYFQGVTEALF.

A few counts support this clonotype. V gene TRBV4-3 combines with J gene TRBJ2-1; 7 positions match TRBD2. V trimming: 4 bases; J trimming: 1 base; junction bases outside the gene matches: 10. This CDR3 spans 17 amino acids. Germline CDR1 LGHNA, CDR2 YSLEER. CDR3 sequence: CASSLGPWGGSYNEQFF. CDR3 in DNA: TGCGCCAGCAGCCTAGGTCCTTGGGGGGGGTCCTACAATGAGCAGTTCTTC.

This clonotype was counted many times. The chain employs TRBV6-5 and TRBJ1-1, with a possible D match to TRBD1 (5 bases). The CDR3 sequence is 14 residues long. CDR1 is MNHEY and CDR2 is SVGAGI in the germline V gene. The germline V and J ends were trimmed by 2 bases and 4 bases, with 11 bases remaining between them. CDR3 in DNA: TGTGCCAGCAGTTACGGCTCTGGGGGCACTGAAGCTTTCTTT. Translating gives CASSYGSGGTEAFF.

Of note for this clonotype: Mismatch with germline at one junction end may stem from a read error. The V gene is TRBV28, the J gene TRBJ2-1, with D maybe TRBD2 (6 bases). The CDR3 is 16 amino acids. Germline CDR1 is MDHEN and CDR2 is SYDVKM. CDR3 nucleotides: TGTGCCGGCAGTCCACAACTTTCCGGGACTCACAATGAGCAGTTCTTC. The encoded protein is CAGSPQLSGTHNEQFF.

Comments on this clonotype: The junction departs from the called germline gene at one end, perhaps through a read error. The CDR3 DNA follows: TGTGCTAGCAGCTCATTGGGTACTCAAGAGACCCAGTACTTC. This translates into CASSSLGTQETQYF. The V call is TRBV7-7, the J call TRBJ2-5, with D unclear. CDR1 SSHAT and CDR2 FNYEAQ come from the germline V gene (reference sequence). This CDR3 spans 14 amino acids.

This clonotype has more than one count but fewer than ten. The chain combines TRBV20-1 with TRBJ2-7, with TRBD1 identical over 9 bases. CDR3 length: 15 residues. CDR1 and CDR2 from the germline V gene are DFQATT and SNEGSKA (reference sequence). Trimming took 5 bases from V and 3 from J; bases not matched to a gene: 11. CDR3 region: CSAPAGTGTFYEQYF. CDR3 nucleotides: TGCAGTGCTCCGGCAGGGACAGGGACCTTCTACGAGCAGTACTTC.

This clonotype was observed many times. The chain is built from TRBV27 and TRBJ1-1; TRBD1 agrees at 8 bases. CDR1 and CDR2 (germline): MNHEY, SMNVEV (reference sequence). This CDR3 is 14 amino acids long. The J segment lost 0 bases and the V segment lost 5 bases, leaving 2 bases of the junction unmatched. CDR3 loop: CASSPGGLNTEAFF. CDR3 sequence (DNA): TGTGCCAGCAGTCCAGGGGGCCTGAACACTGAAGCTTTCTTT.

This clonotype has a count of ten or more. This chain joins TRBV28 and TRBJ2-7, with TRBD1 as a possible D gene (6 bases). CDR1 is MDHEN, CDR2 SYDVKM, per germline. This CDR3 contains 15 residues. Trimming removed 3 bases from V and 0 bases from J, with 12 bases in between. In DNA, the CDR3 is TGTGCCAGCAGTTTTGAGCAGGGGAGCTCCTACGAGCAGTACTTC. It yields the protein CASSFEQGSSYEQYF. Complete variable domain (other parts from reference TRBV28 and TRBJ2-7): DVKVTQSSRYLVKRTGEKVFLECVQDMDHENMFWYRQDPGLGLRLIYFSYDVKMKEKGDIPEGYSVSREKKERFSLILESASTNQTSMYLCASSFEQGSSYEQYFGPGTRLTVT.

The genes are TRBV13 and TRBJ2-3, with a tentative D call TRBD2 (6 bases). Germline CDR1 is PRHDT and CDR2 is FYEKMQ (reference sequence). V lost 5 bases to trimming and J lost 2 bases, with 17 bases between them. The CDR3 length is 16 residues. The CDR3 coding sequence is TGTGCCAGCAGCCTACGGACTCCGGGGGTCACAGATACGCAGTATTTT. Translating it yields CASSLRTPGVTDTQYF.

On this clonotype itself: At one boundary the junction diverges from the germline segment, which might be a read error. The chain employs TRBV6-2 or TRBV6-3 and TRBJ1-5, with a possible D match to TRBD1 (5 bases). CDR1 is MNHEY and CDR2 is SVGEGT in the germline V gene. CDR3 size: 15 residues. The CDR3 sequence is CANSMGLPSNQPQHF. DNA for the CDR3: TGTGCCAACAGTATGGGACTTCCTAGCAATCAGCCCCAGCATTTT.

This clonotype was observed at least ten times. The chain joins TRBV5-4 to TRBJ2-7; D unresolved. The CDR3 sequence is 13 residues long. Germline V gives CDR1 SGHNT, CDR2 YYREEE (reference sequence). Trimming shortened V by 1 base and J by 6 bases, and 11 bases separated the two germline ends. CDR3 DNA: TGTGCCAGCAGCTTGAGCGTGTTGCGCGAGCAGTACTTC. Translated: CASSLSVLREQYF.

This clonotype was seen a few times. The CDR3 bases are TGTGCCAGCAGCTTAATTTTCAGGACAGGGACGAACACCGGGGAGCTGTTTTTT. Translating it yields CASSLIFRTGTNTGELFF. This sequence joins TRBV11-2 and TRBJ2-2; 8 bases are shared with TRBD1. Germline CDR1 is SGHAT and CDR2 is FQNNGV. This CDR3 has 18 amino acids. V was pared by 2 bases and J by 0 bases, with 8 bases of the junction left unmatched.

In its sample, this clonotype was seen a few times. This sequence joins TRBV20-1 and TRBJ2-2; D remains unclear. V was clipped by 4 bases and J by 5 bases, with 14 bases between them. The length of the CDR3 is 14 residues. The germline V gene has CDR1 DFQATT and CDR2 SNEGSKA (reference sequence). The CDR3 DNA follows: TGCAGTGCTAACGGGTTCCAAGGGACCGGGGAGCTGTTTTTT. As protein: CSANGFQGTGELFF.

This sequence joins TRBV19 and TRBJ2-1; no firm D call. The CDR3 loop spans 14 amino acids. The germline V gene encodes CDR1 LNHDA and CDR2 SQIVND (reference sequence). Trimming pared 5 bases from V and 5 bases from J, leaving 13 bases between. The DNA for the CDR3 is TGTGCCAGTAGTCCCCTGGACGGAGACAATGAGCAGTTCTTC. Its protein is CASSPLDGDNEQFF.